Listed here are 2 T cell receptor beta chains from one sample, sequenced in a study of cytomegalovirus exposure and HLA in healthy donors. 60 Vbeta and 13 Jbeta primers were used in PCR. Using immunoSEQ multiplex PCR, the repertoire was profiled, and TCRdb retains in-frame clones only, with some absent. The data hold roughly 100,000 clones, with around 75% observed a single time. Sequences were obtained from PBMCs. Receptor source: a male donor in good health and CMV-seropositive.

V gene TRBV18 combines with J gene TRBJ1-1, with 9 nucleotides matching TRBD1. The CDR3 runs to 16 residues. Looked up from germline, CDR1 is KGHSH and CDR2 is LQKENI. The J segment lost 4 bases and the V segment lost 5 bases, leaving 11 bases of the junction unmatched. This CDR3 reads CASSSSGQGQGTEAFF. CDR3 sequence (DNA): TGTGCCAGCTCATCATCTGGACAGGGGCAAGGCACTGAAGCTTTCTTT.

The genes are TRBV28 and TRBJ2-7; maybe TRBD2 (5 bases). Germline lookup yields CDR1 MDHEN and CDR2 SYDVKM. V was clipped by 6 bases and J by 3 bases, with 9 bases between them. The CDR3 is 12 amino acids. CDR3 sequence: CASRSEGYEQYF. The CDR3 coding sequence is TGTGCCAGCAGGTCCGAGGGCTACGAGCAGTACTTC.